The clone carrying this TCR beta chain was recorded at least ten times. Its specificity is unknown. Deletions cut 1 base from V and 7 bases from J, with 14 bases between. Germline values: CDR1 SGHTA, CDR2 FQGNSA. The CDR3 consists of 15 residues. Volunteers attending a blood bank in Maryland, USA, served as healthy controls. Unsorted libraries used 2 million PBMCs kept at -80 degrees C. Every sequencing run generated over 160 million TCR-beta sequences from 15-18 subjects. MiXCR was run by TCRdb on the 5' RACE reads, yielding one entry per CDR3 protein. This table holds about 84,000 distinct CDR3 sequences, 10% to 13% found once. The data belong to a study of neurological immune-mediated disorders. General observations from the study: The greatest TCR clonal expansion appeared in HTLV-1-associated myelopathy and the smallest, falling below healthy controls, in multiple sclerosis.

The source is a man in his forties in good health. Sample: PBMCs. V is TRBV7-2 and J is TRBJ2-1; D remains unclear. The CDR3 DNA follows: TGTGCCAGCAGCTTAGATTGGAGAGAGATGAATGAGCAGTTCTTC. Its protein is CASSLDWREMNEQFF.